This T cell receptor (beta chain) was found in a study of blood T cells in healthy people across ages. The germline V gene has CDR1 LGHDT and CDR2 YNNKEL (reference sequence). Germline trimming cut 7 bases from V and 14 bases from J; bases unmatched to any gene: 12. This CDR3 region has 13 residues. The authors ran a second PCR of about 7 to 11 cycles using a sample-barcoded 5' primer and a J-beta primer mix. Each cDNA molecule carried a tag from a template-switch adaptor that contained 12 random nucleotides. Using its own MiXCR run on the 5' RACE reads, TCRdb lists one record per CDR3 protein. The data contain around 1.7 million distinct CDR3 sequences, 28% of them singletons. Overall study findings and caveats: A greater number of naive CD4+ cells and higher diversity distinguished long-lived donors from aged donors.

Remarks on this clonotype: The target antigen is unknown.

This chain links TRBV3-1 with TRBJ2-1, with TRBD2 matching over 9 bases. The source material was blood. This TCR derives from a woman aged 25 to 45 in good health. CDR3 sequence (DNA): TGTGCCAGCACCTCAGGGGCGGGAGGGCCAAAGTTCTTC. Amino acids: CASTSGAGGPKFF.